This T cell receptor beta chain was identified during a study of cytomegalovirus exposure and HLA in healthy donors. Findings of the study overall: Prediction of most subjects' HLA-A and HLA-B alleles by TCR beta sequences was reportedly accurate.

Healthy individuals who donated bone marrow served as the donors. Turning to this clone: Its antigen is still unknown.

This PCR relied on a set of 60 Vbeta primers and 13 Jbeta primers. The repertoire was sequenced with immunoSEQ multiplex PCR; TCRdb's copy has only in-frame clones and lacks some. Among 120,000 or so clones listed, about four fifths were seen once. CDR1 and CDR2 from the germline V gene are MDHEN and SYDVKM. V was pared by 5 bases and J by 6 bases, with 12 bases of the junction left unmatched. This CDR3 has 16 amino acids. The material sequenced was PBMCs. V usage is TRBV28 and J usage is TRBJ2-2; 7 positions agree with TRBD2. This TCR derives from a woman between 35 and 50 years old in good health and CMV-seropositive. The CDR3 here is CASSRRESLGAGELFF. Written as DNA, the CDR3 is TGTGCCAGCAGTCGGCGGGAGTCGCTTGGGGCCGGGGAGCTGTTTTTT.